The 22 T cell receptor beta chains reported below all come from one sample, sequenced in a study of read filtering for tumor transcriptome and immune sequencing. From 400 to 450 ng of RNA, a library with molecular barcoded alpha/delta and beta/gamma adaptors was made. In TCRdb, the reads were re-called with MiXCR into one record per CDR3 protein. The sample holds 15,000 to 20,000 distinct CDR3 sequences, less than 25% seen once. Sequenced input: a population of CD138-negative cells sorted from bone marrow. Receptors were obtained from a donor at least 40 years old with multiple myeloma.

Here the CDR3 reads CASRGLAGADEQFF. CDR3 in DNA: TGTGCCAGCAGGGGACTAGCGGGAGCCGATGAGCAGTTCTTC. The chain uses TRBV14 and TRBJ2-1; 14 bases fit TRBD2. Losses at the gene ends were 6 bases for V and 8 bases for J; bases not matched to a gene: 3. This CDR3 comprises 14 residues. The germline gives CDR1 SGHDN, CDR2 FVKESK.

This clonotype was recorded a few times. The chain is built from TRBV29-1 and TRBJ2-3, with 12 positions matching TRBD2. In germline, CDR1 is SQVTM, CDR2 ANQGSEA. The CDR3 runs 15 residues. V shed 6 bases and J 4 bases; nucleotides not matched to a gene: 8. CDR3 in amino acids: CSVVRLAGDPDTQYF. The CDR3 DNA follows: TGCAGCGTCGTCCGACTAGCGGGAGACCCAGATACGCAGTATTTT.

The chain carries TRBV7-3 and TRBJ2-5, with D unresolved. V lost 2 bases to trimming and J lost 0 bases, with 7 bases between them. This CDR3 has 14 amino acids. Germline V gene data show CDR1 as SGHTA and CDR2 as FQGTGA. The CDR3 here is CASSLDGYQETQYF. The DNA of the CDR3 is TGTGCCAGCAGCTTAGACGGATACCAAGAGACCCAGTACTTC.

This chain links TRBV2 with TRBJ2-1; D possibly corresponds to TRBD1 (5 bases). This CDR3 spans 13 amino acids. Looked up from germline, CDR1 is SNHLY and CDR2 is FYNNEI. Between the trimmed V and J ends, which lost 1 base and 5 bases, there was a span of 6 bases. CDR3 loop: CASSEGTNNEQFF. The CDR3 coding sequence is TGTGCCAGCAGTGAAGGGACAAACAATGAGCAGTTCTTC.

This clonotype showed up many times. V usage is TRBV21-1 and J usage is TRBJ2-5; the table's D call of TRBD1 was not tested on the DNA. TRBV21-1 is an annotated pseudogene. CDR3 length: 15 amino acids. CDR3 in amino acids: CASSTRQGPEETQYF. As DNA, the CDR3 is TGTGCCAGCAGCACGAGACAGGGGCCTGAAGAGACCCAGTACTTC.

At least ten counts were recorded for this clonotype. V usage is TRBV5-1 and J usage is TRBJ2-1; no clear D gene. V was shortened by 4 bases and J by 5 bases, with 13 bases between the two germline ends. Germline values: CDR1 SGHRS, CDR2 YFSETQ. The length of the CDR3 is 14 residues. The CDR3 protein is CASSETPRNNEQFF. DNA of the CDR3: TGCGCCAGCAGCGAAACCCCGAGAAACAATGAGCAGTTCTTC.

The table lists this clonotype with many counts. CDR3 sequence reads: CSVGTSGSYEQYF. CDR3 DNA sequence: TGCAGCGTTGGGACTAGCGGGAGCTACGAGCAGTACTTC. J is TRBJ2-7 and V is TRBV29-1, with 13 bases fitting TRBD2. V shed 4 bases and J 3 bases; nucleotides not matched to a gene: 0. Germline V lookup: CDR1 SQVTM, CDR2 ANQGSEA. The CDR3 extends over 13 amino acids.

This clonotype was found a few times. The gene calls are TRBV19 and TRBJ2-7; possibly TRBD1 or TRBD2 for D (6 bases each). There are 12 residues in the CDR3. V lost 7 bases and J 7 bases, leaving 14 bases between the germline ends. CDR1 and CDR2 from the germline V gene are LNHDA and SQIVND (reference sequence). In DNA form, the CDR3 reads TGTGCCAGTAACTCGGCGGGACAAGAGCAGTACTTC. Protein product: CASNSAGQEQYF.

Turning to this clonotype: This may come from a read error, since a much larger clone is one base off. CDR3 DNA: TGCAGCGTTGAATATGGTTCCCGGTCAGATACGCAGTATTTT. It is translated as CSVEYGSRSDTQYF. The genes are TRBV29-1 and TRBJ2-3; the D is unclear. The V gene's germline CDR1 is SQVTM and CDR2 ANQGSEA. Trimming stripped 2 bases from V and 4 bases from J, with 13 bases between. The CDR3 consists of 14 residues.

The sample holds a few counts of this clonotype. This chain links TRBV29-1 with TRBJ2-3; D remains unclear. Trimming left V 4 bases short and J 2 bases short, with 13 bases between. Germline loops: CDR1 SQVTM, CDR2 ANQGSEA. The CDR3 sequence is 14 residues long. CDR3 DNA: TGCAGCGTTGGTGGAGCTATTTTCACAGATACGCAGTATTTT. Translation gives CSVGGAIFTDTQYF.

This chain connects TRBV5-1 to TRBJ2-3, with 12 bases that match TRBD2. CDR3 size: 16 residues. V lost 4 bases, J lost 4 bases, and 7 bases stayed unmatched. Germline CDR1 SGHRS, CDR2 YFSETQ. The CDR3: CASSGASGRAPDTQYF. The CDR3 DNA is TGCGCCAGCAGCGGCGCTAGCGGGAGGGCCCCAGATACGCAGTATTTT.

The chain joins TRBV29-1 to TRBJ2-3; 7 nucleotides line up with TRBD2. CDR3 length equals 14 residues. CDR1 SQVTM and CDR2 ANQGSEA come from the germline V gene. V lost 6 bases, J lost 6 bases, and 12 bases stayed unmatched. CDR3 residues: CSVLAGGDLDTQYF. Written as DNA, the CDR3 is TGCAGCGTATTAGCGGGCGGAGACCTCGATACGCAGTATTTT.

This clonotype was picked up many times. The chain couples TRBV30 to TRBJ2-5; 14 positions agree with TRBD2. Looked up from germline, CDR1 is GTSNPN and CDR2 is SVGIG (reference sequence). The CDR3 sequence is 16 residues long. J gave up 4 bases and V 3 bases, and 7 bases lay outside the gene matches. The CDR3 sequence is CAWRPPGLAGVETQYF. In DNA form, the CDR3 reads TGTGCCTGGAGACCACCGGGACTAGCGGGAGTAGAGACCCAGTACTTC.

This clonotype was detected a few times. This sequence joins TRBV19 and TRBJ1-5, with 7 bases identical to TRBD1. CDR3 size: 14 residues. Germline V gene sequence: CDR1 LNHDA, CDR2 SQIVND (reference sequence). The junction had 5 bases not matched to a gene; V was cut back by 5 bases and J by 4 bases. Here the CDR3 DNA reads TGTGCCAGTAGTGAACAGGGGAGAAATCAGCCCCAGCATTTT. It codes for CASSEQGRNQPQHF.

This clonotype was seen more than once but under ten times. The rearrangement links TRBV4-1 to TRBJ2-3; 7 bases map to TRBD1. CDR1 MGHRA and CDR2 YSYEKL come from the germline V gene. The CDR3 spans 16 residues. V shed 1 base, J shed 5 bases, and the junction held 9 bases outside the gene matches. CDR3 nucleotides: TGCGCCAGCAGCCAAGGTTCCAGCGCAGGGGGAGATACGCAGTATTTT. Residues: CASSQGSSAGGDTQYF.

This clonotype is judged medium-sized. The chain has TRBV14 and TRBJ1-1; TRBD1 agrees at 8 bases. V lost 4 bases and J lost 3; bases outside the gene matches: 7. The germline V gene encodes CDR1 SGHDN and CDR2 FVKESK. The CDR3 sequence is 15 residues long. The CDR3 DNA sequence: TGTGCCAGCAGCCTCTACGGGACAGGACACACTGAAGCTTTCTTT. It is translated as CASSLYGTGHTEAFF.

The chain employs TRBV28 and TRBJ2-7; possibly TRBD2 for D (5 bases). The V and J ends lost 5 bases and 3 bases respectively, with 11 bases between them. The germline gives CDR1 MDHEN, CDR2 SYDVKM. The CDR3 has 13 amino acids. This chain's CDR3 is CASSTPTNYEQYF. CDR3 DNA: TGTGCCAGCAGTACTCCGACTAACTACGAGCAGTACTTC.

The V call is TRBV19, the J call TRBJ2-2, with D tentatively TRBD1 (5 bases). Germline CDR1 is LNHDA and CDR2 is SQIVND (reference sequence). The CDR3 has 16 residues. The V end lost 5 bases, the J end lost 6 bases, and 19 bases lay between the germline ends. CDR3 sequence reads: CASSLKDNAWSGELFF. CDR3 coding DNA: TGTGCCAGTAGTCTAAAGGACAACGCTTGGTCCGGGGAGCTGTTTTTT.

Many counts were recorded for this clonotype. This rearrangement joins TRBV29-1 to TRBJ2-1; D remains unclear. Trimming left V 4 bases short and J 6 bases short, with 13 bases between. The CDR3 spans 13 residues. CDR1 is SQVTM and CDR2 is ANQGSEA in the germline V gene. CDR3 residues: CSVVGQTTNEQFF. CDR3 sequence (DNA): TGCAGCGTTGTTGGGCAGACCACCAATGAGCAGTTCTTC.

The chain is built from TRBV20-1 and TRBJ2-5; D gene uncertain. V gave up 6 bases and J gave up 6 bases, with 8 bases separating them. CDR3 length: 10 amino acids. Germline CDR1 DFQATT, CDR2 SNEGSKA (reference sequence). The CDR3 DNA is TGCAGTGCGGTGCTGAAGACCCAGTACTTC. Translation: CSAVLKTQYF.

V usage is TRBV19 and J usage is TRBJ1-5; 7 nucleotides line up with TRBD1. V was pared by 3 bases and J by 5 bases, with 10 bases of the junction left unmatched. CDR1 and CDR2 (germline): LNHDA, SQIVND (reference sequence). The CDR3 totals 16 residues. CDR3 residues: CASSIRQGIPYQPQHF. CDR3 DNA sequence: TGTGCCAGTAGTATCCGACAGGGAATCCCATATCAGCCCCAGCATTTT.

This clonotype was recorded many times. As DNA, the CDR3 is TGTGCCAGCAGCGTCTCACGGGGTTCACCCCTCCACTTT. Its protein product is CASSVSRGSPLHF. The chain uses TRBV6-5 and TRBJ1-6, with D uncertain. V dropped 6 bases and J dropped 9 bases, with 12 bases sitting between them. There are 13 residues in the CDR3. Germline lookup yields CDR1 MNHEY and CDR2 SVGAGI.